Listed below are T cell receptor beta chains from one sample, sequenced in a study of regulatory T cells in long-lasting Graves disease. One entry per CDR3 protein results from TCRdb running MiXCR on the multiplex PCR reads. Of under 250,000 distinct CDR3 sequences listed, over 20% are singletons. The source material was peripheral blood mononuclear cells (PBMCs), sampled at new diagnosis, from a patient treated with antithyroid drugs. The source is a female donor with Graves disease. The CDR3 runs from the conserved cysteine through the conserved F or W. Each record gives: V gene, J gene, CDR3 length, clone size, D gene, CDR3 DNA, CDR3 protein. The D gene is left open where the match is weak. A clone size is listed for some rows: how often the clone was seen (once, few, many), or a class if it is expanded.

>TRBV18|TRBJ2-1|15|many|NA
TGTGCCAGCTCTCTGTCGGCAGGGCAGTACAATGAGCAGTTCTTC
CASSLSAGQYNEQFF
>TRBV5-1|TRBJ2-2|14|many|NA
TGCGCCAGCAGGGTATCCACGAACACCGGGGAGCTGTTTTTT
CASRVSTNTGELFF
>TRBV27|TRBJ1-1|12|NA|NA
TGTGCCAGCAGTGGGGGCGGCACTGAAGCTTTCTTT
CASSGGGTEAFF
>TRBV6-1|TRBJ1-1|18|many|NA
TGTGCCAGCAGTCCCCCAGGGGCCTGGGAAGTAGCGAACACTGAAGCTTTCTTT
CASSPPGAWEVANTEAFF
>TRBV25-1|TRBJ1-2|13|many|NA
TGTGCCAGCAGTGAATTGGGGTACTATGGCTACACCTTC
CASSELGYYGYTF
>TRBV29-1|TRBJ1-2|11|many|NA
TGCAGCGTTGTGAAGGGCAATGGCTACACCTTC
CSVVKGNGYTF
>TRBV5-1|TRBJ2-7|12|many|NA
TGCGCCAGCAGCTCCCCCCCGGACGAGCAGTACTTC
CASSSPPDEQYF
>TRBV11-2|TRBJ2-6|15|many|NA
TGTGCCAGCACCCTGGGTCTTTCTGGGGCCAACGTCCTGACTTTC
CASTLGLSGANVLTF
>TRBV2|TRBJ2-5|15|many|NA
TGTGCCAGCAGCCCTCAGGGGGGTTACCAAGAGACCCAGTACTTC
CASSPQGGYQETQYF
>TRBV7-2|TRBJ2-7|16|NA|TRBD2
TGTGCCAGCAGCCAAGGCCGGGACGCCGGGAGGGACGAGCAGTACTTC
CASSQGRDAGRDEQYF
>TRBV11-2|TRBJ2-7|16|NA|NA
TGTGCCAGCAGCTTCGATACCGGGACATACTCCTACGAGCAGTACTTC
CASSFDTGTYSYEQYF
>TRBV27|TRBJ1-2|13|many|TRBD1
TGTGCCAGCAGAGGGACAGGGTGGCGTGTCTACACCTTC
CASRGTGWRVYTF
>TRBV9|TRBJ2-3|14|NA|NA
TGTGCCAGCAGCGTTTCTCTGGCCACCGGTACGCAGTATTTT
CASSVSLATGTQYF
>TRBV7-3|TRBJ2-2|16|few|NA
TGTGCCAGCAGCTCAACAGGGCGGCAGAACACCGGGGAGCTGTTTTTT
CASSSTGRQNTGELFF
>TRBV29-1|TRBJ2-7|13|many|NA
TGCAGCGTTGAATCGGGGTTTGGTGACGAGCAGTACTTC
CSVESGFGDEQYF
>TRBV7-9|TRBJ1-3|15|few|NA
TGTGCCAGCAGCCTCGGGAGCGTCTCTGGAAACACCATATATTTT
CASSLGSVSGNTIYF
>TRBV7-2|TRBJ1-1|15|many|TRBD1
TGTGCCAGCAGCTTAGTAGGACAGGGGGTGTCCCGGGCTTTCTTT
CASSLVGQGVSRAFF
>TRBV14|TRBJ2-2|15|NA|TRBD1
TGTGCCAGCAGGCCCGGGACAGGGGCCACCGGGGAGCTGTTTTTT
CASRPGTGATGELFF
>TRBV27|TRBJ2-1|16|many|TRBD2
TGTGCCAGCAGTTCACCTAGCGGTGGCTCCTACAATGAGCAGTTCTTC
CASSSPSGGSYNEQFF
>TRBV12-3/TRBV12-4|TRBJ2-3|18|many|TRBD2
TGTGCCAGCAGTTACAGGACTAGCGGGAGGGCCTCTGCGAATACGCAGTATTTT
CASSYRTSGRASANTQYF
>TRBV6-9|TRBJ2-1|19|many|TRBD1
TGTGCCAGCAGTTATTCGTCCCGGGACAGGGGACCCTCCTACAATGAGCAGTTCTTC
CASSYSSRDRGPSYNEQFF
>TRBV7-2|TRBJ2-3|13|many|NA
TGTGCCAGCAGCCTAGAAAGAACAGATACGCAGTATTTT
CASSLERTDTQYF
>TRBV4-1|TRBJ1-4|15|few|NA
TGCGCCAGCAGCCTGGCTGGGGGGACTAATGAAAAACTGTTTTTT
CASSLAGGTNEKLFF
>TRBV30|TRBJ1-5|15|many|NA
TGTGCCTGGAGTACATTCTCCCTGGGCAATCAGCCCCAGCATTTT
CAWSTFSLGNQPQHF
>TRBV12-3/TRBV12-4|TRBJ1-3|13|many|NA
TGTGCCAGCACCCAAAACTCCGGAAACACCATATATTTT
CASTQNSGNTIYF
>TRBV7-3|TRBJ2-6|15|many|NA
TGTGCCAGCAGCTCCTCGACGGAGGGGGCCAACGTCCTGACTTTC
CASSSSTEGANVLTF
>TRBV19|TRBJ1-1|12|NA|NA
TGTGCCAGTAGTTCCCGGTATACTGAAGCTTTCTTT
CASSSRYTEAFF
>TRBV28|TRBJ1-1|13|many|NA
TGTGCCAGCAGTCTATGGGCGAACACTGAAGCTTTCTTT
CASSLWANTEAFF
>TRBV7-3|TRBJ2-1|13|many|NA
TGTGCCAGCAGCCGTAAGGGTGGGGATGAGCAGTTCTTC
CASSRKGGDEQFF
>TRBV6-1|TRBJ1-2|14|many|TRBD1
TGTGCCAGCAGGCCCGGGACAGGGGGTCATGGCTACACCTTC
CASRPGTGGHGYTF
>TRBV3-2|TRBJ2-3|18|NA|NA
TGTGCCAGCAGCGTAAGGGTAGGCGGGAGGCGGAGCACAGATACGCAGTATTTT
CASSVRVGGRRSTDTQYF
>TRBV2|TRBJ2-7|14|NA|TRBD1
TGTGCCAGCAGTACCGGGACAGGGTTCTACGAGCAGTACTTC
CASSTGTGFYEQYF
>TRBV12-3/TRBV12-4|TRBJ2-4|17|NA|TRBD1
TGTGCCAGCAGCCCGGTTGTCGGGACAGGGGCCTCAAACATTCAGTACTTC
CASSPVVGTGASNIQYF
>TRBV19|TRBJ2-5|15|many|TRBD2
TGTGCCAGTAGCCAAAGAGCGGGAGTCTCAGAGACCCAGTACTTC
CASSQRAGVSETQYF
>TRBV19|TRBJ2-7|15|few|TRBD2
TGTGCCAGCTCTACTAGCGGGGGGAGCTCCTACGAGCAGTACTTC
CASSTSGGSSYEQYF
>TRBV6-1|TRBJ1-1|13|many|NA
TGTGCCAGCAGTGAAGCCCATCTGGGGGAAGCTTTCTTT
CASSEAHLGEAFF
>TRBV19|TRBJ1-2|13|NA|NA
TGTGCCAGTAGGTGGGCAGGCCTCGATGGCTACACCTTC
CASRWAGLDGYTF
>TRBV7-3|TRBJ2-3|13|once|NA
TGTGCCAGCAGCCCCCATCAGGCAGATACGCAGTATTTT
CASSPHQADTQYF
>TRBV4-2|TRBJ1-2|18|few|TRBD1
TGTGCCAGCAGCCAAGACGGGGACAGGAAAAGTAGTAGCTATGGCTACACCTTC
CASSQDGDRKSSSYGYTF
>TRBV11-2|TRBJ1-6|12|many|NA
TGTGCCAGCAGCTTCGAGAATTCACCCCTCCACTTT
CASSFENSPLHF
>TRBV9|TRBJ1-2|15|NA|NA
TGTGCCAGCAGCCTCACTTTAGGGGGAAACTATGGCTACACCTTC
CASSLTLGGNYGYTF
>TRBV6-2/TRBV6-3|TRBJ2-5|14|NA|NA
TGTGCCAGCAGTTACGGCCCTGGCGAAGAGACCCAGTACTTC
CASSYGPGEETQYF
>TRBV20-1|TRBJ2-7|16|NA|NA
TGCAGTGCTAGTCTCCCAAATCCTGGACTGGTCTACGAGCAGTACTTC
CSASLPNPGLVYEQYF
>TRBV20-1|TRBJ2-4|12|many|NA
TGCAGTGCTAGTGAACAGGGCAACATTCAGTACTTC
CSASEQGNIQYF
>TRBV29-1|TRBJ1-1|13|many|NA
TGCAGCGTTGAAGTAGGGGCCGCATCGGATGCTTTCTTT
CSVEVGAASDAFF
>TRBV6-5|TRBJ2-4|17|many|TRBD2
TGTGCCAGCAGTTACTCTGGACTAGCGGTAGCCAAAAACATTCAGTACTTC
CASSYSGLAVAKNIQYF
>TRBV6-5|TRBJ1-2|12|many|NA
TGTGCCAGCAGTTACTTGAGAGATGGCTACACCTTC
CASSYLRDGYTF